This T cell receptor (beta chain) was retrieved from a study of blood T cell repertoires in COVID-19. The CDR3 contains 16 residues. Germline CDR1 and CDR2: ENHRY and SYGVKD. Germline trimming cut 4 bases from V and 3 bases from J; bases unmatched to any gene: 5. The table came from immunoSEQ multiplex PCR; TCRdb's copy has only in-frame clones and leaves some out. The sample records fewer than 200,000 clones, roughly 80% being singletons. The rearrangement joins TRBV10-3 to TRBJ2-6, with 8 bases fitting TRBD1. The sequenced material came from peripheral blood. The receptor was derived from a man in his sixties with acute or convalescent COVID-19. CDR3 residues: CAISGQTGVGANVLTF. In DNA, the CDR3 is TGTGCCATCAGTGGCCAGACAGGGGTTGGGGCCAACGTCCTGACTTTC.